The clone carrying this T cell receptor beta chain was seen only once. Assay: immunoSEQ multiplex PCR; the TCRdb copy retains only in-frame clones and omits some. Of over 85,000 clones listed, 80% to 85% are singletons. These data belong to a study of T cell responses to AZD1222 COVID-19 vaccine. Germline CDR1 is MNHEY and CDR2 is SVGAGI. CDR3 size: 16 residues. Trimming cost V 2 bases and J 2 bases, with 14 bases left between them. The sequencing here drew on peripheral blood, taken on day 0 of AZD1222 vaccination. The chain has TRBV6-5 and TRBJ2-3, with a weak D call TRBD2 (5 bases). This TCR was sampled from an adult in good health. The CDR3 DNA is TGTGCCAGCAGTTACCTCGCTAGCTTATCCACAGATACGCAGTATTTT. Its translation is CASSYLASLSTDTQYF.